This T cell receptor (beta chain) is from a study of CD8 T cells in Susac syndrome. RNA amounts of 0.5 to 1 ug underwent reverse transcription with random hexamers. TCRdb called the immunoSEQ multiplex PCR reads again in MiXCR, with one record for every CDR3 protein. The profile covers around 69,000 distinct CDR3 sequences, with nearly 96% appearing a single time and 0.11% taken by the ten largest. This CDR3 has 16 amino acids. V was shortened by 3 bases and J by 2 bases, with 15 bases between the two germline ends. Germline assignment: CDR1 LGHNA and CDR2 YSLEER. The count of this clonotype is one. The sequence derives from a human donor with multiple sclerosis. Sequenced: CD4+ T cells from PBMCs. The V gene is TRBV4-3, the J gene TRBJ2-3, with D unclear. The CDR3 sequence: CASSQEIGLPTDTQYF. Written as DNA, the CDR3 is TGCGCCAGCAGCCAGGAGATCGGGCTGCCCACAGATACGCAGTATTTT.